A single sample is the source of the 13 T cell receptor beta chains below, sequenced in a study of T cell responses to AZD1222 COVID-19 vaccine. The method was immunoSEQ multiplex PCR; TCRdb's version includes in-frame clones alone and lacks a portion of them. Of roughly 190,000 clones listed, approximately 90% are singletons. This specimen consisted of peripheral blood, obtained 28 days after the second AZD1222 dose. Receptors originate from an adult who received the AZD1222 COVID-19 vaccine.

V and J are TRBV7-2 and TRBJ1-6, with D possibly matching TRBD1 (6 bases). The CDR3 is made up of 16 amino acids. The V gene lost 2 bases and the J gene lost 13 bases, with 21 bases spanning the gap. Germline V gene lookup returns CDR1 SGHTA and CDR2 FQGNSA. CDR3 loop: CASSLLGGLSLAPLHF. Written as DNA, the CDR3 is TGTGCCAGCAGCTTACTAGGGGGTTTATCGTTGGCCCCCCTCCACTTT. The full variable domain, with the rest looked up from reference TRBV7-2 and TRBJ1-6, is GAGVSQSPSNKVTEKGKDVELRCDPISGHTALYWYRQSLGQGLEFLIYFQGNSAPDKSGLPSDRFSAERTGGSVSTLTIQRTQQEDSAVYLCASSLLGGLSLAPLHFGNGTRLTVT.

This chain joins TRBV2 and TRBJ2-7; D ambiguous. Per germline, CDR1 SNHLY and CDR2 FYNNEI. Trimming took off 8 bases at V and 6 bases at J, with 8 bases between the two ends. The CDR3 has 10 amino acids. DNA of the CDR3: TGTGCCAGCGCCGTTTTCGAGCAGTACTTC. Translating gives CASAVFEQYF.

This clone has a single count. The chain employs TRBV11-2 and TRBJ2-1; TRBD2 matches 13 bases. The trim removed 6 bases at V and 4 bases at J, leaving 6 bases unmatched. Germline CDR1 and CDR2: SGHAT and FQNNGV. The CDR3 extends over 16 amino acids. CDR3 in DNA: TGTGCCAGCAGGCGGACTAGCGGGAGTTCGTACAATGAGCAGTTCTTC. Translated: CASRRTSGSSYNEQFF.

The chain links TRBV7-2 to TRBJ1-1; D gene unclear. Germline-derived CDR1 and CDR2 are SGHTA and FQGNSA. Trimming shortened V by 5 bases and J by 4 bases, and 11 bases separated the two germline ends. The CDR3 is 13 residues long. CDR3 in DNA: TGTGCCAGCAGCCCCCATCGGGGCACTGAAGCTTTCTTT. Its translation: CASSPHRGTEAFF. The variable domain in full, with the rest retrieved from reference TRBV7-2 and TRBJ1-1, is GAGVSQSPSNKVTEKGKDVELRCDPISGHTALYWYRQSLGQGLEFLIYFQGNSAPDKSGLPSDRFSAERTGGSVSTLTIQRTQQEDSAVYLCASSPHRGTEAFFGQGTRLTVV.

The chain uses TRBV4-2 and TRBJ1-2; D call uncertain. The CDR3 is 14 residues long. Trimming took 5 bases from V and 5 from J, leaving 15 bases between them. From germline, CDR1 is LGHNA and CDR2 YNFKEQ. CDR3 residues: CASSSQAAEYGYTF. The CDR3 DNA sequence: TGTGCCAGCAGCTCCCAGGCGGCAGAATATGGCTACACCTTC.

The chain employs TRBV11-2 and TRBJ2-7, with D possibly being TRBD2 (5 bases). Germline loops: CDR1 SGHAT, CDR2 FQNNGV. V was cut by 0 bases and J by 0 bases, with 21 bases left in between. This CDR3 has 19 amino acids. CDR3 nucleotides: TGTGCCAGCAGCTTAGATGGTGAGGTAGCGAGACGTATCTCCTACGAGCAGTACTTC. Residues: CASSLDGEVARRISYEQYF.

The V and J genes are TRBV11-2 and TRBJ2-1; 8 positions match TRBD2. The CDR3 contains 16 residues. After removal of 1 base from V and 7 bases from J, the junction contained 9 bases not matched to a gene. The germline V gene has CDR1 SGHAT and CDR2 FQNNGV. The CDR3 loop is CASSLGPAGVGNEQFF. Written as DNA, the CDR3 is TGTGCCAGCAGCTTAGGGCCAGCGGGAGTAGGAAATGAGCAGTTCTTC.

As for this clone: Possible read error: a much larger clone is one base away. The chain is built from TRBV28 and TRBJ1-2; possible D gene TRBD1, 5 bases. CDR3 size: 11 residues. V was pared by 4 bases and J by 5 bases, with 5 bases between. In germline, CDR1 is MDHEN, CDR2 SYDVKM. CDR3 protein: CASSSGYGYTF. In nucleotides, the CDR3 is TGTGCCAGCAGTTCAGGGTATGGCTACACCTTC.

This chain's CDR3 is CASSVGARIPFSGNTIYF. The CDR3 region has the DNA TGTGCCAGCAGCGTAGGCGCCCGGATCCCCTTCTCTGGAAACACCATATATTTT. This sequence joins TRBV9 and TRBJ1-3; no definite D call. The CDR3 contains 18 residues. Germline values: CDR1 SGDLS, CDR2 YYNGEE. Trimming took 0 bases from V and 0 from J, leaving 16 bases between them.

The V call is TRBV3-1 (or the pseudogene TRBV3-2), the J call TRBJ1-2, with a weak D call TRBD1 (5 bases). CDR1 and CDR2 (germline): LGHDT, YNNKEL (reference sequence). Deletions cut 2 bases from V and 4 bases from J, with 14 bases between. CDR3 length: 15 amino acids. The CDR3 sequence: CASSQHPYGTYGYTF. CDR3 nucleotide sequence: TGTGCCAGCAGCCAACATCCCTACGGGACCTATGGCTACACCTTC.

The rearrangement uses TRBV27 and TRBJ1-4; no clear D. Germline V gene sequence: CDR1 MNHEY, CDR2 SMNVEV (reference sequence). V was pared by 4 bases and J by 7 bases, with 13 bases between. This CDR3 is built from 14 residues. The CDR3 sequence: CASSSVGGFEKLFF. As DNA, the CDR3 is TGTGCCAGCAGTTCAGTGGGCGGCTTTGAAAAACTGTTTTTT.

The genes are TRBV4-3 and TRBJ2-4; 11 bases are a match to TRBD1. Germline assignment: CDR1 LGHNA and CDR2 YSLEER. V shed 3 bases and J 3 bases; nucleotides not matched to a gene: 7. There are 17 residues in the CDR3. CDR3 residues: CASSQQGQGGFKNIQYF. CDR3 bases: TGCGCCAGCAGCCAGCAGGGACAGGGGGGATTCAAAAACATTCAGTACTTC.

The chain combines TRBV7-3 with TRBJ1-3; 7 nucleotides align to TRBD1. The ends lost 1 base at V and 0 bases at J; junction bases unmatched: 15. The CDR3 has 20 amino acids. From germline, CDR1 is SGHTA and CDR2 FQGTGA. The CDR3 loop is CASSLIHQVTGTLSGNTIYF. CDR3 DNA: TGTGCCAGCAGCTTAATCCACCAGGTGACAGGGACCCTCTCTGGAAACACCATATATTTT. Full variable domain (outside the CDR3, taken from reference TRBV7-3 and TRBJ1-3): GAGVSQTPSNKVTEKGKYVELRCDPISGHTALYWYRQSLGQGPEFLIYFQGTGAADDSGLPNDRFFAVRPEGSVSTLKIQRTERGDSAVYLCASSLIHQVTGTLSGNTIYFGEGSWLTVV.